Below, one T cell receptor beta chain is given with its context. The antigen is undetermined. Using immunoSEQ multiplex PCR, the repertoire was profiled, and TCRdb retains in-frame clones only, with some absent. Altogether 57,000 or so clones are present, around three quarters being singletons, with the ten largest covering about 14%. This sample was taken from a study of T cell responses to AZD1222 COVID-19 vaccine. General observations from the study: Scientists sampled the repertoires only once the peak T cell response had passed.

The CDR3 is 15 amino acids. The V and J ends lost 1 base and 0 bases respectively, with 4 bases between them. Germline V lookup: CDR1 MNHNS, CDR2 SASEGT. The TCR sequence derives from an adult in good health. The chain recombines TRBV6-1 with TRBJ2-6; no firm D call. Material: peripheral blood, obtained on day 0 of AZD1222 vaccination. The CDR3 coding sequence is TGTGCCAGCAGTGAAGGGGGCTCTGGGGCCAACGTCCTGACTTTC. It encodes CASSEGGSGANVLTF.